The 25 T cell receptor beta chains reported below all come from one sample, sequenced in a study of shared clonotypes between healthy human individuals (dated by TCRdb to about 2020). CD8 naive samples were CD45RO-negative cells positively selected for CCR7, giving a CD45RA+CCR7+ population that excluded TemRA cells. Receptors were amplified or captured by the immunoSEQ multiplex PCR assay. TCRdb obtained this table from immuneACCESS and retained in-frame rearrangements with V and J assigned. These tables miss some clones; where compared with another copy, unresolved V genes account for less than half of the shortfall, and the remainder is unexplained. Recorded for this sample are about 600,000 clones; 95% of them occurred a single time. Of the sample, 0.11% is held by the ten largest clones. Sequenced input: naive CD8+ T cells sorted from blood. Per the publication, the cell subset or site label means: CD45RA+CCR7+. The source of these receptors is a woman in her 30s in good health.

The chain couples TRBV29-1 to TRBJ2-3, with D possibly TRBD1 on 5 matching bases. The V end lost 2 bases, the J end lost 0 bases, and 6 bases lay between the germline ends. Germline V gene data show CDR1 as SQVTM and CDR2 as ANQGSEA. This CDR3 has 13 amino acids. Here the CDR3 DNA reads TGCAGCGTTGAAAAGGGGAGCACAGATACGCAGTATTTT. It translates to CSVEKGSTDTQYF.

V is TRBV9 and J is TRBJ1-1; D is perhaps TRBD1 (5 bases). This CDR3 has 15 amino acids. V was trimmed by 0 bases and J by 1 base, leaving 10 bases between them. The germline V gene has CDR1 SGDLS and CDR2 YYNGEE. The DNA for the CDR3 is TGTGCCAGCAGCGTAGCTAGGGGCGCGAACACTGAAGCTTTCTTT. Translation gives CASSVARGANTEAFF.

The chain links TRBV13 to TRBJ1-3; D gene uncertain. Germline CDR1 is PRHDT and CDR2 is FYEKMQ (reference sequence). The CDR3 is made up of 14 amino acids. V shed 0 bases and J shed 1 base, with 4 bases lying between them. DNA of the CDR3: TGTGCCAGCAGCTTAGGGGGTTCTGGAAACACCATATATTTT. Protein sequence: CASSLGGSGNTIYF.

The chain recombines TRBV4-1 with TRBJ2-7, with D possibly matching TRBD2 (5 bases). The CDR3 is made up of 15 amino acids. The germline CDR1 and CDR2 sequences are MGHRA and YSYEKL. Trimming cost V 5 bases and J 1 base, with 15 bases left between them. CDR3 residues: CASSSEEAWSYEQYF. In DNA, the CDR3 is TGCGCCAGCAGCTCCGAGGAGGCTTGGTCCTACGAGCAGTACTTC.

DNA for the CDR3: TGTGCCAGCAGTTCCCCCGATGGGACTAGCCGACCCTGGGGAACGCAGTATTTT. Amino acids: CASSSPDGTSRPWGTQYF. The chain is built from TRBV28 and TRBJ2-3; 9 nucleotides align to TRBD2. Germline CDR1 and CDR2: MDHEN and SYDVKM. The V and J ends lost 4 bases and 9 bases, in that order; junction bases with no gene match: 20. CDR3 length equals 18 residues.

This chain links TRBV6-5 with TRBJ1-6; weak D call: TRBD1 (6 bases). The CDR3 has 15 amino acids. Germline V CDR1 and CDR2: MNHEY, SVGAGI. V was trimmed by 8 bases and J by 5 bases, leaving 16 bases between them. The CDR3 protein is CASWGGGLNNSPLHF. The CDR3 nucleotides are TGTGCCAGCTGGGGAGGGGGTTTAAATAATTCACCCCTCCACTTT.

The chain joins TRBV7-9 to TRBJ1-1; possibly TRBD1 for D (5 bases). The CDR3 is made up of 14 amino acids. With 8 bases removed from V and 2 bases from J, the gap between germline ends came to 15 bases. The germline gives CDR1 SEHNR, CDR2 FQNEAQ (reference sequence). The CDR3 sequence: CASRRTNGNTEAFF. Here the CDR3 DNA reads TGTGCCAGCCGGAGGACAAATGGCAACACTGAAGCTTTCTTT.

The rearrangement links TRBV30 to TRBJ2-7; TRBD1 aligns across 7 bases. This CDR3 spans 13 amino acids. The trim removed 0 bases at V and 4 bases at J, leaving 3 bases unmatched. Germline CDR1 reads GTSNPN; CDR2 reads SVGIG (reference sequence). The DNA for the CDR3 is TGTGCCTGGAGTGTACTACAGGGGTACGAGCAGTACTTC. As protein: CAWSVLQGYEQYF.

This rearrangement joins TRBV6-5 to TRBJ2-3, with 7 positions matching TRBD1. Losses at the gene ends were 3 bases for V and 4 bases for J; bases not matched to a gene: 10. The CDR3 length is 16 residues. Germline V gene sequence: CDR1 MNHEY, CDR2 SVGAGI. Written as DNA, the CDR3 is TGTGCCAGCAGTTATCTTACAGGGGATAGACCAGATACGCAGTATTTT. Protein: CASSYLTGDRPDTQYF.

This chain connects TRBV5-4 to TRBJ2-2; 10 nucleotides line up with TRBD2. J was trimmed by 6 bases and V by 0 bases; bases with no gene match: 11. The germline gives CDR1 SGHNT, CDR2 YYREEE (reference sequence). The length of the CDR3 is 18 residues. The CDR3: CASSLALVAGGTAGELFF. In DNA, the CDR3 is TGTGCCAGCAGCTTGGCCCTGGTAGCGGGAGGAACGGCCGGGGAGCTGTTTTTT.

V usage is TRBV6-5 and J usage is TRBJ2-3; D is unresolved. The germline V gene encodes CDR1 MNHEY and CDR2 SVGAGI. The CDR3 runs to 13 residues. Trimming pared 6 bases from V and 4 bases from J, leaving 11 bases between. The CDR3 protein is CASSPITADTQYF. In DNA form, the CDR3 reads TGTGCCAGCAGCCCAATAACCGCAGATACGCAGTATTTT.

The CDR3 loop reads CASSSGQGGHEQYF. In nucleotides, the CDR3 is TGTGCCAGCAGTTCCGGACAGGGAGGGCACGAGCAGTACTTC. J is TRBJ2-7 and V is TRBV2; tentatively, D is TRBD1 (8 bases). The germline V gene encodes CDR1 SNHLY and CDR2 FYNNEI. V lost 5 bases to trimming and J lost 5 bases, with 16 bases between them. The CDR3 has 14 amino acids.

J is TRBJ1-1 and V is TRBV7-2; D unclear. CDR3 length equals 14 residues. Per germline, CDR1 SGHTA and CDR2 FQGNSA. V was cut by 2 bases and J by 0 bases, with 7 bases left in between. CDR3 DNA sequence: TGTGCCAGCAGCTTAACCGGGGTGAACACTGAAGCTTTCTTT. Protein: CASSLTGVNTEAFF.

The chain joins TRBV2 to TRBJ2-1, with unresolved D. The CDR3 runs 10 residues. CDR1 and CDR2 from the germline V gene are SNHLY and FYNNEI. Trimming cost V 2 bases and J 7 bases, with 0 bases left between them. CDR3 loop: CASSENEQFF. The CDR3 nucleotides read TGTGCCAGCAGTGAAAATGAGCAGTTCTTC.

The V call is TRBV7-9, the J call TRBJ1-2, with 9 positions matching TRBD1. Germline V CDR1 and CDR2: SEHNR, FQNEAQ (reference sequence). The CDR3 spans 16 residues. Trimming removed 4 bases from V and 4 bases from J; junction bases left unmatched: 10. CDR3: CASSSSDRGYTYGYTF. CDR3 in DNA: TGTGCCAGCAGCTCCTCGGACAGGGGATATACCTATGGCTACACCTTC.

V is TRBV2 and J is TRBJ2-7; tentatively, D is TRBD1 or TRBD2 (5 bases each). Germline V lookup: CDR1 SNHLY, CDR2 FYNNEI. V lost 9 bases and J lost 2, with 17 bases in between. CDR3 length equals 14 residues. The CDR3 loop is CASKGSRDPYEQYF. For the CDR3, the DNA is TGTGCCAGTAAGGGGAGTCGTGACCCCTACGAGCAGTACTTC.

CDR3 loop: CASSLAPGPQYF. CDR3 coding DNA: TGTGCCAGCAGCTTGGCACCCGGGCCTCAGTACTTC. This chain uses TRBV5-4 with TRBJ2-5; D ambiguous. This CDR3 is built from 12 residues. Germline V lookup: CDR1 SGHNT, CDR2 YYREEE (reference sequence). Trimming removed 0 bases from V and 11 bases from J, with 11 bases in between. Using reference TRBV5-4 and TRBJ2-5 for the parts outside the CDR3, the full variable domain is ETGVTQSPTHLIKTRGQQVTLRCSSQSGHNTVSWYQQALGQGPQFIFQYYREEENGRGNFPPRFSGLQFPNYSSELNVNALELDDSALYLCASSLAPGPQYFGPGTRLLVL.

The chain couples TRBV28 to TRBJ1-2, with D possibly TRBD1 on 6 matching bases. Germline CDR1 reads MDHEN; CDR2 reads SYDVKM. V gave up 3 bases and J gave up 3 bases, with 17 bases separating them. CDR3 length: 16 amino acids. In DNA form, the CDR3 reads TGTGCCAGCAGTTTTGTCCGAACAGGGCTACACTATGGCTACACCTTC. Translated: CASSFVRTGLHYGYTF.

The chain is built from TRBV11-2 and TRBJ2-5; D not resolved. The J call could be wrong; TRBJ2-7 is a better fit for the DNA end. This CDR3 contains 12 residues. Germline CDR1 is SGHAT and CDR2 is FQNNGV. The CDR3 bases are TGTGCCAGCAGCCCCCAGGCCTACGAGCAGTACTTC. Its protein is CASSPQAYEQYF.

This rearrangement joins TRBV27 to TRBJ2-1, with TRBD2 as a possible D gene (5 bases). Trimming removed 5 bases at V and 6 bases at J, with 14 bases between. Germline V CDR1 and CDR2: MNHEY, SMNVEV (reference sequence). The CDR3 runs to 14 residues. The CDR3 DNA follows: TGTGCCAGCAGTGTCATCCCGGGATCCAATGAGCAGTTCTTC. This codes for CASSVIPGSNEQFF.

This chain uses TRBV4-1 with TRBJ2-5; D unclear. The end of the DNA is better explained by TRBJ2-7, so the J call may be wrong. Germline CDR1 and CDR2: MGHRA and YSYEKL. This CDR3 has 15 residues. The DNA for the CDR3 is TGCGCCAGCAGTTCTACCGGCGGATTCTCCTACGAGCAGTACTTC. It translates to CASSSTGGFSYEQYF.

This chain uses TRBV30 with TRBJ1-1; D is perhaps TRBD1 (5 bases). Trimming took off 2 bases at V and 8 bases at J, with 21 bases between the two ends. Germline V gene sequence: CDR1 GTSNPN, CDR2 SVGIG (reference sequence). This CDR3 contains 15 residues. CDR3 region: CAWSPGRGRVREAFF. The CDR3 DNA sequence: TGTGCCTGGAGTCCCGGGAGGGGCCGAGTGCGGGAAGCTTTCTTT.

On this clone itself: This sample includes further DNA sequences coding for the same CDR3. The V gene is TRBV6-1, the J gene TRBJ2-7, with D tentatively TRBD2 (6 bases). Germline V CDR1 and CDR2: MNHNS, SASEGT. There are 13 residues in the CDR3. V lost 6 bases and J lost 4, with 13 bases in between. In DNA, the CDR3 is TGTGCCAGCAGCCCGGGACTTGGGTACGAGCAGTACTTC. Amino acids: CASSPGLGYEQYF.

The chain has TRBV27 and TRBJ2-7, with a weak D call TRBD1 (5 bases). Between the trimmed V and J ends, which lost 2 bases and 4 bases, there was a span of 15 bases. The CDR3 has 15 amino acids. CDR1 is MNHEY and CDR2 is SMNVEV in the germline V gene (reference sequence). The CDR3 here is CASSLQQDAQYEQYF. The CDR3 bases are TGTGCCAGCAGTTTACAACAGGATGCGCAATACGAGCAGTACTTC.

The chain couples TRBV2 to TRBJ1-3; D is unresolved. Germline V gene sequence: CDR1 SNHLY, CDR2 FYNNEI. V was shortened by 4 bases and J by 2 bases, with 6 bases between the two germline ends. The CDR3 is made up of 13 amino acids. The CDR3 loop reads CASSVWTGNTIYF. The CDR3 coding sequence is TGTGCCAGCAGTGTTTGGACTGGAAACACCATATATTTT.